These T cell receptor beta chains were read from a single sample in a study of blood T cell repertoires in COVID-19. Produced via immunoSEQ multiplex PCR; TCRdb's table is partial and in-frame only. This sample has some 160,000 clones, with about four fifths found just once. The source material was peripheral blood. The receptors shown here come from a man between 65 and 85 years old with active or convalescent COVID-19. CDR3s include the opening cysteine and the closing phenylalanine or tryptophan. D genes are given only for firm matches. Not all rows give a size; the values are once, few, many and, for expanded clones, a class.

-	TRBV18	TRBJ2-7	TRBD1	CASSLGQGPGEQYF	TGTGCCAGCTCATTGGGACAGGGGCCGGGCGAGCAGTACTTC
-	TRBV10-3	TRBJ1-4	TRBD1	CAISDPTDRGNEKLFF	TGTGCCATCAGTGACCCTACGGACAGGGGAAATGAAAAACTGTTTTTT
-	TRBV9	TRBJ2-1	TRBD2	CASSVVGSGGNEQFF	TGTGCCAGCAGCGTAGTGGGTAGCGGGGGCAATGAGCAGTTCTTC
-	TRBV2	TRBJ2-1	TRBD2	CASSGIAGGAQFF	TGTGCCAGCAGTGGAATAGCGGGAGGGGCGCAGTTCTTC
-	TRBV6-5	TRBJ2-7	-	CASSSADYEQYF	TGTGCCAGCAGTAGCGCCGACTACGAGCAGTACTTC
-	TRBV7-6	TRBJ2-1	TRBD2	CASSLVASGGYNEQFF	TGTGCCAGCAGCTTAGTAGCTAGCGGGGGGTACAATGAGCAGTTCTTC
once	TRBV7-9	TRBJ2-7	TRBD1	CASSLQKPGQGFNEQYF	TGTGCCAGCAGCTTACAAAAGCCGGGACAGGGTTTCAACGAGCAGTACTTC
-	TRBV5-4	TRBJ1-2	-	CASSNPVAARYGYGYTF	TGTGCCAGCAGCAACCCCGTGGCAGCCAGGTATGGCTATGGCTACACCTTC
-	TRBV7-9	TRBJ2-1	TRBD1	CAGGWWTGSNEQFF	TGTGCCGGAGGGTGGTGGACAGGGAGCAATGAGCAGTTCTTC
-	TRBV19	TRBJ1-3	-	CASTRDGSSGNTIYF	TGTGCCAGTACTAGGGACGGGAGCTCTGGAAACACCATATATTTT
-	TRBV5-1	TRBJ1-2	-	CASSPPRGGNYGYTF	TGCGCCAGCAGCCCCCCCCGGGGGGGTAACTATGGCTACACCTTC
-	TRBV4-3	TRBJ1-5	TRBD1	CASSRDRGQPQHF	TGCGCCAGCAGCCGGGACAGAGGTCAGCCCCAGCATTTT
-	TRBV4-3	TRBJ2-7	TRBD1	CASSLYRGPAYEQYF	TGCGCCAGCAGTCTATACAGGGGGCCCGCCTACGAGCAGTACTTC
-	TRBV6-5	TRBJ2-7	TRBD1	CASRGTGSVSEQYF	TGTGCCAGCAGGGGGACAGGTTCAGTGAGCGAGCAGTACTTC
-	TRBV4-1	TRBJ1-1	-	CASSQDLAGPTEAFF	TGCGCCAGCAGCCAAGATCTTGCAGGGCCCACTGAAGCTTTCTTT
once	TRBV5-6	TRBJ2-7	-	CASSFRFSGYEQYF	TGTGCCAGCAGCTTTCGTTTTTCAGGGTACGAGCAGTACTTC
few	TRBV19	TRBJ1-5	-	CASSVGRGRISNQPQHF	TGTGCCAGTAGCGTCGGAAGGGGTAGGATTAGCAATCAGCCCCAGCATTTT
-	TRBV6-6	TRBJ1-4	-	CASTLGLPSEKLFF	TGTGCCAGCACCTTGGGACTCCCCAGTGAAAAACTGTTTTTT
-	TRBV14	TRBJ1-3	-	CASSQVDRGFVGASGNTIYF	TGTGCCAGCAGCCAAGTTGATCGAGGATTCGTCGGAGCCTCTGGAAACACCATATATTTT
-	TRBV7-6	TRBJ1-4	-	CASSPQGVQSEKLFF	TGTGCCAGCAGCCCCCAAGGGGTTCAGAGTGAAAAACTGTTTTTT
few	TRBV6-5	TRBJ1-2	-	CASSYTPEAVCTF	TGTGCCAGCAGTTACACCCCAGAGGCGGTGTGCACCTTC
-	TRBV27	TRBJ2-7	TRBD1	CASRRGTGAYEQYF	TGTGCCAGCAGACGGGGGACAGGGGCTTACGAGCAGTACTTC
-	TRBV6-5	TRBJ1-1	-	CASRSQDGGYTEAFF	TGTGCCAGCAGGTCTCAAGACGGGGGTTACACTGAAGCTTTCTTT
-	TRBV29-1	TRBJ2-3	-	CSVETPSTDTQYF	TGCAGCGTTGAAACTCCTAGCACAGATACGCAGTATTTT
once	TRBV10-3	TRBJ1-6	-	CAISELDSPLHF	TGTGCCATCAGTGAGTTAGATTCACCCCTCCACTTT
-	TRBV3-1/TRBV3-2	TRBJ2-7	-	CASSQDPQYEQYF	TGTGCCAGCAGCCAAGATCCCCAATACGAGCAGTACTTC
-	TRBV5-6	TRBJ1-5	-	CASSLSRVGNQPQHF	TGTGCCAGCAGCTTGTCCAGGGTTGGCAATCAGCCCCAGCATTTT
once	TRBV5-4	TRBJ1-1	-	CASSHPATGSNTEAFF	TGTGCCAGCAGCCACCCAGCGACAGGCTCTAACACTGAAGCTTTCTTT
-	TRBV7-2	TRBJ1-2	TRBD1	CASSSQSGTGRLEAF	TGTGCCAGCAGCTCCCAATCCGGGACAGGGAGACTGGAGGCCTTC
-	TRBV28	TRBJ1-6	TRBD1	CASSGLGQALYRSYNSPLHF	TGTGCCAGCAGCGGACTCGGACAGGCCCTGTACCGCTCCTATAATTCACCCCTCCACTTT
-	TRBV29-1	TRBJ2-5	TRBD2	CSVDQGLASETQYF	TGCAGCGTTGATCAGGGACTAGCGTCGGAGACCCAGTACTTC
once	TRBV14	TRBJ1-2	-	CASSQESVNYGYTF	TGTGCCAGCAGCCAAGAGTCGGTAAACTATGGCTACACCTTC
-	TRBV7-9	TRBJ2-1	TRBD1	CASTYWPAGQGGNEQFF	TGTGCCAGCACCTATTGGCCAGCGGGACAGGGCGGGAATGAGCAGTTCTTC
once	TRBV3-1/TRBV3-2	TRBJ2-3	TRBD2	CASSQRSTLAGGADTQYF	TGTGCCAGCAGCCAACGCTCCACTCTAGCGGGAGGGGCAGATACGCAGTATTTT
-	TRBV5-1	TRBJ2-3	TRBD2	CASSSLVSGIADTQYF	TGCGCCAGCAGCTCTCTGGTCAGCGGGATAGCAGATACGCAGTATTTT
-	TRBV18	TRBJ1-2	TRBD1	CASSPRTGGDPYGYTF	TGTGCCAGCTCACCCCGGACAGGGGGTGACCCCTATGGCTACACCTTC
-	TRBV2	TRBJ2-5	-	CASSVTGGRETQYF	TGTGCCAGCAGTGTGACGGGGGGCAGGGAGACCCAGTACTTC
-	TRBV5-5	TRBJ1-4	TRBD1	CASTSGQETNEKLFF	TGTGCCAGCACCTCAGGACAGGAAACTAATGAAAAACTGTTTTTT
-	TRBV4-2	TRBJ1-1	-	CASSPRAGDTEAFF	TGTGCCAGCAGCCCCAGGGCTGGGGACACTGAAGCTTTCTTT
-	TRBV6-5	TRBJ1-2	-	CASSYDAGGSGYGYTF	TGTGCCAGCAGTTACGATGCGGGGGGAAGTGGCTATGGCTACACCTTC
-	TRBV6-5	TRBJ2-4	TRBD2	CASRLQGGSGDIQYF	TGTGCCAGCCGGTTGCAGGGAGGGAGTGGAGACATTCAGTACTTC
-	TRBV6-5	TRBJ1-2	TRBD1	CASRRGQGGYTF	TGTGCCAGCAGAAGAGGACAGGGTGGCTACACCTTC
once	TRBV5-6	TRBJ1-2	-	CASSLDGTDAYGYTF	TGTGCCAGCAGCTTGGACGGGACTGACGCTTATGGCTACACCTTC
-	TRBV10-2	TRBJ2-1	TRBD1	CASHDRGTYNEQFF	TGCGCCAGCCATGACAGGGGTACTTACAATGAGCAGTTCTTC
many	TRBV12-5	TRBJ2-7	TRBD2	CASGPSGGYEQYF	TGTGCTAGTGGTCCTAGCGGGGGGTACGAGCAGTACTTC
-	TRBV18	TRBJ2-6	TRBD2	CASSRAASGLAGANVLTF	TGTGCCAGCTCCCGGGCGGCTAGCGGACTAGCTGGGGCCAACGTCCTGACTTTC
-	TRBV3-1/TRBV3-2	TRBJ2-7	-	CASSQSDSEQYF	TGTGCCAGCAGCCAATCGGACAGCGAGCAGTACTTC
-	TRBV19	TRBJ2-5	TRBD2	CASSAGTSGKETQYF	TGTGCCAGTAGTGCGGGGACTAGCGGGAAGGAGACCCAGTACTTC
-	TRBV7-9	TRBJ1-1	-	CASSPQGRDTEAFF	TGTGCCAGCAGCCCTCAGGGGAGGGACACTGAAGCTTTCTTT
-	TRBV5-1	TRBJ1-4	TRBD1	CASSLLQGATNEKLFF	TGCGCCAGCAGCTTGCTACAGGGGGCAACTAATGAAAAACTGTTTTTT
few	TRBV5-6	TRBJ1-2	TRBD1	CASSYLGTGGNGYTF	TGTGCCAGCAGCTACCTCGGGACAGGGGGTAATGGCTACACCTTC
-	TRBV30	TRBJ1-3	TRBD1	CAWGQDSGNTIYF	TGTGCCTGGGGACAGGACTCTGGAAACACCATATATTTT
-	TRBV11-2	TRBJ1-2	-	CASSLELHGYTF	TGTGCCAGCAGCTTAGAGCTACATGGCTACACCTTC
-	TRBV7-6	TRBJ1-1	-	CASSSGRGFSAFF	TGTGCCAGCAGCTCCGGGAGGGGGTTCTCCGCTTTCTTT
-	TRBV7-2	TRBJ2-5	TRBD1	CASSPPGGAETQYF	TGTGCCAGCAGCCCCCCAGGGGGCGCGGAGACCCAGTACTTC
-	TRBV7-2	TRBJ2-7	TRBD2	CASSFGGSGYEQYF	TGTGCCAGCAGCTTCGGCGGGAGTGGCTACGAGCAGTACTTC
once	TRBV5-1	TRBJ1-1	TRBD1	CASSWTGIGTEAFF	TGCGCCAGCAGCTGGACAGGGATCGGGACTGAAGCTTTCTTT